This T cell receptor beta chain emerged from a study of PD-1 blockade in classical Hodgkin lymphoma. Points from the study as a whole: The repertoire differences lack a defined cause, possibly disease activity or prior therapy. Reported baseline diversity: healthy donors highest, relapsed/refractory patients lowest.

In the case of this clone: What it binds is not known.

Method: immunoSEQ multiplex PCR; TCRdb's copy keeps in-frame clones and lacks some. The sample holds some 70,000 clones, over 90% seen once. The sample's time point: newly diagnosed, previously untreated cHL patient sample. Comparison used PBMCs from newly diagnosed, untreated classical Hodgkin lymphoma. The source is a human donor with classical Hodgkin lymphoma. Sequences were obtained from peripheral blood mononuclear cells (PBMCs).

The DNA of the CDR3 is TGCGCCAGCAGCTTAAACGGGGGACAGGGGGACACTGAAGCTTTCTTT. It translates to CASSLNGGQGDTEAFF. The J gene is TRBJ1-1, the V gene TRBV5-1; TRBD1 matches at 11 bases. After removal of 2 bases from V and 3 bases from J, the junction contained 6 bases not matched to a gene. Germline-derived CDR1 and CDR2 are SGHRS and YFSETQ. The CDR3 runs to 16 residues.